The present T cell receptor (beta chain) was sequenced within a study of blood T cells in healthy people across ages. Notes on the study in general: Expanded clonotype changes were possibly confounded by unknown donor CMV status.

This clonotype turned up a few times. Its target is not known. Sample-barcoded 5' priming and a J-beta primer mix drove a second PCR of roughly 7 to 11 cycles. MiXCR was run by TCRdb on the 5' RACE reads, yielding one entry per CDR3 protein. The sample lists about 800,000 distinct CDR3 sequences; approximately 25% were seen once. These same records also appear under a second study, on T cells of mothers and their children. Per that paper: Study donors consisted of three healthy Caucasian mothers and their six children. Whatever RNA was extracted went entirely into cDNA synthesis, at around 1.6 ug per 15 ul. The effect of thymic selection on TCR recombination output is similar between related and unrelated pairs.

This receptor was obtained from a boy younger than 18 in good health. Sequencing was performed on blood.

CDR3 protein: CATSDSTGSSQPQHF. The CDR3 coding sequence is TGTGCCACCAGTGATTCTACAGGGTCCAGTCAGCCCCAGCATTTT. The chain links TRBV24-1 to TRBJ1-5, with D perhaps TRBD1 (6 bases). Trimming left V 2 bases short and J 6 bases short, with 13 bases between. The CDR3 spans 15 residues. Germline CDR1 and CDR2: KGHDR and SFDVKD.